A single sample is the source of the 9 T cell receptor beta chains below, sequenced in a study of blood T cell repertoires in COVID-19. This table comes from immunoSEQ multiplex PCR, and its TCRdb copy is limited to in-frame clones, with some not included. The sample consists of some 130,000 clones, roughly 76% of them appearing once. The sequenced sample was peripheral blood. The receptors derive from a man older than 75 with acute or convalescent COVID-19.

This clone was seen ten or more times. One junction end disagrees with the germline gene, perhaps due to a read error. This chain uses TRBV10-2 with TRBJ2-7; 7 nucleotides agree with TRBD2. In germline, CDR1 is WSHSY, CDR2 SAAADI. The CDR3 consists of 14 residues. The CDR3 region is CASRDGGGSYEQYF. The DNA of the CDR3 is TGCGCCAGCCGTGACGGCGGGGGATCCTACGAGCAGTACTTC.

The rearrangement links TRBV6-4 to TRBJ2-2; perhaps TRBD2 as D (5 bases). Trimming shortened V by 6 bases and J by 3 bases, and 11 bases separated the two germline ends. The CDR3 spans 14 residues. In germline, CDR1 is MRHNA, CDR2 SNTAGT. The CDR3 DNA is TGTGCCAGCAGAACGGGGAGTGACACCGGGGAGCTGTTTTTT. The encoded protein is CASRTGSDTGELFF.

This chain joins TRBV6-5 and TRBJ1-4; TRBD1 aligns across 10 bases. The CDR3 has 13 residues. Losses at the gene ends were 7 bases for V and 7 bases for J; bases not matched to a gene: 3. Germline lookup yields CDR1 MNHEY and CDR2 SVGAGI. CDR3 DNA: TGTGCCAGCAAAGGGACAGGGGTTGAAAAACTGTTTTTT. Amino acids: CASKGTGVEKLFF.

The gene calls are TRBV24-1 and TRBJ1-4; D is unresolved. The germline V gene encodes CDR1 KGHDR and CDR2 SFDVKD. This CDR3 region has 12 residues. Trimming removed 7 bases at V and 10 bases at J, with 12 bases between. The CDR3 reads CATSGVSGKLFF. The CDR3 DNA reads TGTGCCACCAGCGGGGTGTCAGGAAAACTGTTTTTT.

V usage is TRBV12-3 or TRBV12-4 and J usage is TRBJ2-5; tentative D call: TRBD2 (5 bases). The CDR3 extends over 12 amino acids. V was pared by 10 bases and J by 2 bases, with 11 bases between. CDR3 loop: CATRRSQETQYF. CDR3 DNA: TGTGCCACCAGGAGGTCACAAGAGACCCAGTACTTC.

The CDR3 coding sequence is TGCAGCGTTAATGGAGGGCAAGAGACCCAGTACTTC. Its protein product is CSVNGGQETQYF. This sequence joins TRBV29-1 and TRBJ2-5, with D perhaps matching TRBD2 (6 bases). The CDR3 runs to 12 residues. CDR1 and CDR2 from the germline V gene are SQVTM and ANQGSEA. V lost 5 bases and J lost 2, with 9 bases in between. Filled out from reference TRBV29-1 and TRBJ2-5, the complete variable domain reads SAVISQKPSRDICQRGTSLTIQCQVDSQVTMMFWYRQQPGQSLTLIATANQGSEATYESGFVIDKFPISRPNLTFSTLTVSNMSPEDSSIYLCSVNGGQETQYFGPGTRLLVL.

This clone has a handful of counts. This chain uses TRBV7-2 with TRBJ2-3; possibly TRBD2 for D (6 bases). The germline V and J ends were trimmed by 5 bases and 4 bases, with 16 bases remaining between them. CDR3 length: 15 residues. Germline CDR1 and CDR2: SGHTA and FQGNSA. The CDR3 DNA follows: TGTGCCAGCAGCCGGGGTGGAGGGGTCTCAGATACGCAGTATTTT. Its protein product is CASSRGGGVSDTQYF.

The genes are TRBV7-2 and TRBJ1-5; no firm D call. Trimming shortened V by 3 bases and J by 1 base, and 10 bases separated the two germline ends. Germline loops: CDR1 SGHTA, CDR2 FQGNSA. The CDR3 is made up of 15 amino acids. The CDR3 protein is CASSFWGGSNQPQHF. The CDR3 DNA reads TGTGCCAGCAGCTTTTGGGGAGGAAGCAATCAGCCCCAGCATTTT.

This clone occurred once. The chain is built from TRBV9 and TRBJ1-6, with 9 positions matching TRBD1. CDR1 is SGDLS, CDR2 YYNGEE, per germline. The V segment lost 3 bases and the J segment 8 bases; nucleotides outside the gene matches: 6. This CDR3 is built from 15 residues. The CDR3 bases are TGTGCCAGCAGCGCCGGACAGGGGACTTATTCACCCCTCCACTTT. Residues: CASSAGQGTYSPLHF. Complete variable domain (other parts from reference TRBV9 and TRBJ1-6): DSGVTQTPKHLITATGQRVTLRCSPRSGDLSVYWYQQSLDQGLQFLIQYYNGEERAKGNILERFSAQQFPDLHSELNLSSLELGDSALYFCASSAGQGTYSPLHFGNGTRLTVT.